A single sample is the source of the 27 T cell receptor beta chains below, sequenced in a study of cytomegalovirus exposure and HLA in healthy donors. PCR used 60 Vbeta primers and 13 Jbeta primers. The method was immunoSEQ multiplex PCR; TCRdb's version includes in-frame clones alone and lacks a portion of them. Here the sample spans about 200,000 clones, 65% to 80% being singletons. The sequencing sample was made of PBMCs. The origin of the receptors is a woman aged 40 to 50 in good health and CMV-seronegative.

This chain connects TRBV7-3 to TRBJ2-3, with D possibly being TRBD1 (6 bases). CDR1 and CDR2 from the germline V gene are SGHTA and FQGTGA. This CDR3 region has 15 residues. V was pared by 0 bases and J by 3 bases, with 10 bases between. CDR3: CASSLTSQGTDTQYF. The CDR3 bases are TGTGCCAGCAGCTTAACGAGCCAGGGGACAGATACGCAGTATTTT.

The genes are TRBV30 and TRBJ1-1; 10 bases match TRBD1. Germline trimming cut 5 bases from V and 6 bases from J; bases unmatched to any gene: 6. This CDR3 is built from 13 residues. CDR1 GTSNPN and CDR2 SVGIG come from the germline V gene (reference sequence). CDR3 in amino acids: CAWGTGVSPEAFF. CDR3 bases: TGTGCCTGGGGGACAGGGGTTTCCCCTGAAGCTTTCTTT.

V gene TRBV12-5 combines with J gene TRBJ2-3, with 12 bases that match TRBD2. Trimming took 4 bases from V and 5 from J; bases not matched to a gene: 7. The germline gives CDR1 LGHNT, CDR2 FRNRAP. The CDR3 is made up of 16 amino acids. The CDR3 DNA sequence: TGTGCTAGTGGTTCAGGTCTAGCGGGAGGGAGAGATACGCAGTATTTT. This codes for CASGSGLAGGRDTQYF.

The chain employs TRBV5-5 and TRBJ1-4; TRBD1 is a possible D gene (6 bases). This CDR3 spans 15 amino acids. Germline CDR1 reads SGHKS; CDR2 reads YYEKEE (reference sequence). V gave up 4 bases and J gave up 0 bases, with 10 bases separating them. The CDR3: CASSVQGATNEKLFF. CDR3 nucleotide sequence: TGTGCCAGCAGCGTACAGGGCGCAACTAATGAAAAACTGTTTTTT.

The chain joins TRBV19 to TRBJ2-1; 7 bases align to TRBD2. This CDR3 comprises 16 residues. Trimming removed 4 bases from V and 0 bases from J; junction bases left unmatched: 6. The germline V gene has CDR1 LNHDA and CDR2 SQIVND (reference sequence). The CDR3 coding sequence is TGTGCCAGTAGTAGACTAGCTTATAGCTCCTACAATGAGCAGTTCTTC. It is translated as CASSRLAYSSYNEQFF.

The rearrangement links TRBV7-3 to TRBJ2-1; 7 bases are a match to TRBD2. This CDR3 is 15 amino acids long. The trim removed 5 bases at V and 8 bases at J, leaving 12 bases unmatched. In germline, CDR1 is SGHTA, CDR2 FQGTGA. The CDR3 coding sequence is TGTGCCAGCAGCCCCGGGACTAAGGATTTCGATGAGCAGTTCTTC. Its protein is CASSPGTKDFDEQFF. Drawing the rest from reference TRBV7-3 and TRBJ2-1, the complete variable domain is GAGVSQTPSNKVTEKGKYVELRCDPISGHTALYWYRQSLGQGPEFLIYFQGTGAADDSGLPNDRFFAVRPEGSVSTLKIQRTERGDSAVYLCASSPGTKDFDEQFFGPGTRLTVL.

The genes are TRBV19 and TRBJ1-3; D ambiguous. From germline, CDR1 is LNHDA and CDR2 SQIVND (reference sequence). The CDR3 has 14 residues. The V and J ends lost 8 bases and 4 bases respectively, with 15 bases between them. Here the CDR3 reads CASGEGVHGNTIYF. DNA for the CDR3: TGTGCCAGTGGGGAGGGTGTCCACGGAAACACCATATATTTT. Combining the CDR3 with reference TRBV19 and TRBJ1-3 gives the whole variable domain DGGITQSPKYLFRKEGQNVTLSCEQNLNHDAMYWYRQDPGQGLRLIYYSQIVNDFQKGDIAEGYSVSREKKESFPLTVTSAQKNPTAFYLCASGEGVHGNTIYFGEGSWLTVV.

The chain combines TRBV19 with TRBJ1-2; no definite D call. From germline, CDR1 is LNHDA and CDR2 SQIVND (reference sequence). The CDR3 covers 13 residues. Deletions cut 3 bases from V and 5 bases from J, with 10 bases between. This CDR3 is CASSMFEEYGYTF. CDR3 DNA sequence: TGTGCCAGTAGTATGTTTGAGGAGTATGGCTACACCTTC. The full variable domain, rest sourced from reference TRBV19 and TRBJ1-2, is DGGITQSPKYLFRKEGQNVTLSCEQNLNHDAMYWYRQDPGQGLRLIYYSQIVNDFQKGDIAEGYSVSREKKESFPLTVTSAQKNPTAFYLCASSMFEEYGYTFGSGTRLTVV.

The genes are TRBV5-4 and TRBJ2-1; 8 bases agree with TRBD2. J gave up 7 bases and V 2 bases, and 5 bases lay outside the gene matches. This CDR3 has 14 amino acids. Germline V gene data show CDR1 as SGHNT and CDR2 as YYREEE (reference sequence). Here the CDR3 DNA reads TGTGCCAGCAGCTTCGAGCGGGAGAGTAATGAGCAGTTCTTC. This sequence encodes CASSFERESNEQFF.

The V gene is TRBV5-4, the J gene TRBJ1-1; 7 bases map to TRBD1. The CDR3 loop spans 16 amino acids. CDR1 and CDR2 (germline): SGHNT, YYREEE (reference sequence). The V segment lost 4 bases and the J segment 3 bases; nucleotides outside the gene matches: 12. The CDR3 bases are TGTGCCAGCAGCCCACCCCAGGGGGTGAGGGACACTGAAGCTTTCTTT. Its translation is CASSPPQGVRDTEAFF.

This chain joins TRBV28 and TRBJ2-7, with TRBD1 matching over 9 bases. The CDR3 is 17 residues long. The J segment lost 1 base and the V segment lost 6 bases, leaving 13 bases of the junction unmatched. Germline V gene lookup returns CDR1 MDHEN and CDR2 SYDVKM. In DNA form, the CDR3 reads TGTGCCAGCAGCTCTCTTGCCCGGACAGGGGTTTCCTACGAGCAGTACGTC. Translation gives CASSSLARTGVSYEQYV.

The chain has TRBV7-2 and TRBJ2-2; 7 bases line up with TRBD1. Germline loops: CDR1 SGHTA, CDR2 FQGNSA. Losses at the gene ends were 2 bases for V and 2 bases for J; bases not matched to a gene: 2. The CDR3 has 15 residues. CDR3 in DNA: TGTGCCAGCAGCTTAAGGGGGCGAAACACCGGGGAGCTGTTTTTT. This translates into CASSLRGRNTGELFF. The variable domain in full, with the rest retrieved from reference TRBV7-2 and TRBJ2-2, is GAGVSQSPSNKVTEKGKDVELRCDPISGHTALYWYRQSLGQGLEFLIYFQGNSAPDKSGLPSDRFSAERTGGSVSTLTIQRTQQEDSAVYLCASSLRGRNTGELFFGEGSRLTVL.

This clone was detected only a few times. The V call is TRBV29-1, the J call TRBJ2-1, with TRBD1 matching 8 bases. The CDR3 length is 14 residues. The trim removed 4 bases at V and 7 bases at J, leaving 9 bases unmatched. Germline values: CDR1 SQVTM, CDR2 ANQGSEA. The CDR3 coding sequence is TGCAGCGTTGCTGGACAGGGTCTTGGGAATGAGCAGTTCTTC. Protein sequence: CSVAGQGLGNEQFF.

The J gene is TRBJ2-3, the V gene TRBV9; TRBD1 aligns across 11 bases. Germline trimming cut 0 bases from V and 6 bases from J; bases unmatched to any gene: 9. The CDR3 runs to 17 residues. Germline CDR1 reads SGDLS; CDR2 reads YYNGEE. DNA for the CDR3: TGTGCCAGCAGCGTAGGACCCGGACAGGGGGCAACGGATACGCAGTATTTT. This translates into CASSVGPGQGATDTQYF.

This clone occurred once. V is TRBV9 and J is TRBJ2-2, with D possibly matching TRBD1 (6 bases). The CDR3 is 16 residues long. With 4 bases removed from V and 1 base from J, the gap between germline ends came to 14 bases. Germline V CDR1 and CDR2: SGDLS, YYNGEE. The CDR3: CASSPLGRGNTGELFF. For the CDR3, the DNA is TGTGCCAGCAGCCCGTTAGGCAGGGGGAACACCGGGGAGCTGTTTTTT.

This clone was seen only a few times. J is TRBJ2-6 and V is TRBV9; the D gene is possibly TRBD2 (5 bases). The germline V gene has CDR1 SGDLS and CDR2 YYNGEE. This CDR3 spans 18 amino acids. V dropped 3 bases and J dropped 3 bases, with 19 bases sitting between them. This CDR3 is CASSEWGDLGFGANVLTF. The CDR3 region has the DNA TGTGCCAGCAGCGAGTGGGGAGACTTGGGGTTTGGGGCCAACGTCCTGACTTTC.

This rearrangement joins TRBV6-1 to TRBJ2-7; D unresolved. Germline V gene data show CDR1 as MNHNS and CDR2 as SASEGT. The CDR3 has 12 amino acids. V gave up 6 bases and J gave up 0 bases, with 6 bases separating them. CDR3 amino acids: CASRLSSYEQYV. As DNA, the CDR3 is TGTGCCAGCAGACTTAGCTCCTACGAGCAGTACGTC.

The rearrangement links TRBV18 to TRBJ1-1; D is perhaps TRBD1 (6 bases). Germline loops: CDR1 KGHSH, CDR2 LQKENI. Trimming removed 5 bases at V and 1 base at J, with 11 bases between. The CDR3 spans 14 residues. The CDR3 loop is CASSRGQPNTEAFF. The CDR3 DNA is TGTGCCAGCTCAAGGGGACAACCGAACACTGAAGCTTTCTTT.

This chain connects TRBV6-1 to TRBJ2-5; 7 positions match TRBD2. The length of the CDR3 is 15 residues. CDR1 and CDR2 (germline): MNHNS, SASEGT. The trim removed 8 bases at V and 5 bases at J, leaving 14 bases unmatched. The CDR3 coding sequence is TGTGCCAGCGCGCGGATTGCGGGAGTTGGGGAGACCCAGTACTTC. It specifies CASARIAGVGETQYF.

The gene calls are TRBV5-6 and TRBJ2-7, with 8 bases fitting TRBD1. After removal of 0 bases from V and 4 bases from J, the junction contained 3 bases not matched to a gene. Germline values: CDR1 SGHDT, CDR2 YYEEEE. The CDR3 loop spans 14 amino acids. The chain's CDR3 is CASSLGTGTYEQYV. CDR3 DNA sequence: TGTGCCAGCAGCTTGGGGACAGGGACATACGAGCAGTACGTC.

The CDR3 here is CASMIGANTGELFF. DNA for the CDR3: TGTGCCAGCATGATAGGGGCGAACACCGGGGAGCTGTTTTTT. V gene TRBV9 combines with J gene TRBJ2-2; possible D gene TRBD1, 5 bases. The V end was cut by 6 bases, the J end by 0 bases, with 9 bases between. CDR1 is SGDLS, CDR2 YYNGEE, per germline. The CDR3 covers 14 residues.

The V gene is TRBV7-2, the J gene TRBJ2-2; the match to TRBD2 covers 9 bases. Germline values: CDR1 SGHTA, CDR2 FQGNSA. The V and J ends lost 4 bases and 1 base, in that order; junction bases with no gene match: 4. CDR3 length equals 16 residues. The CDR3 spells CASSYGLALNTGELFF. The CDR3 DNA sequence: TGTGCCAGCAGCTACGGACTAGCGCTGAACACCGGGGAGCTGTTTTTT.

V and J are TRBV29-1 and TRBJ1-2; maybe TRBD1 (5 bases). V was pared by 3 bases and J by 6 bases, with 29 bases between. CDR1 is SQVTM and CDR2 is ANQGSEA in the germline V gene. The CDR3 sequence is 18 residues long. CDR3 amino acids: CSVDLWGTAPERYNGYTF. DNA of the CDR3: TGCAGCGTTGATCTATGGGGCACTGCCCCAGAGAGGTACAATGGCTACACCTTC.

J is TRBJ2-1 and V is TRBV7-2; no firm D call. Trimming cost V 5 bases and J 10 bases, with 9 bases left between them. Looked up from germline, CDR1 is SGHTA and CDR2 is FQGNSA. CDR3 length: 11 residues. The CDR3: CASSTFQEQFF. The DNA of the CDR3 is TGTGCCAGCAGCACTTTCCAAGAGCAGTTCTTC.

This clone was found once. This sequence joins TRBV9 and TRBJ1-2; 9 positions agree with TRBD1. From germline, CDR1 is SGDLS and CDR2 YYNGEE. Trimming took 4 bases from V and 4 from J; bases not matched to a gene: 11. This CDR3 is built from 16 residues. The CDR3 DNA sequence: TGTGCCAGCAGCTTCGGGACAGGGATAGATGCCTATGGCTACACCTTC. Amino acid sequence: CASSFGTGIDAYGYTF.

In regard to this clone: Its ends do not fully match the called genes, so a read error is possible. The chain recombines TRBV7-2 with TRBJ2-1; TRBD2 matches at 10 bases. This CDR3 is 16 amino acids long. Germline V gene lookup returns CDR1 SGHTA and CDR2 FQGNSA. In nucleotides, the CDR3 is TGTGCCAGCAGCTTTTCTAGCGGGAGTTCCTTCAATGAGCAGTTCTTC. This codes for CASSFSSGSSFNEQFF.

This chain joins TRBV10-3 and TRBJ1-2, with D possibly being TRBD1 (5 bases). CDR3 length: 13 residues. Germline V lookup: CDR1 ENHRY, CDR2 SYGVKD. V dropped 8 bases and J dropped 7 bases, with 17 bases sitting between them. CDR3 protein: CAIDLGPSGGYTF. In DNA, the CDR3 is TGTGCCATCGATCTGGGGCCCTCAGGTGGCTACACCTTC.